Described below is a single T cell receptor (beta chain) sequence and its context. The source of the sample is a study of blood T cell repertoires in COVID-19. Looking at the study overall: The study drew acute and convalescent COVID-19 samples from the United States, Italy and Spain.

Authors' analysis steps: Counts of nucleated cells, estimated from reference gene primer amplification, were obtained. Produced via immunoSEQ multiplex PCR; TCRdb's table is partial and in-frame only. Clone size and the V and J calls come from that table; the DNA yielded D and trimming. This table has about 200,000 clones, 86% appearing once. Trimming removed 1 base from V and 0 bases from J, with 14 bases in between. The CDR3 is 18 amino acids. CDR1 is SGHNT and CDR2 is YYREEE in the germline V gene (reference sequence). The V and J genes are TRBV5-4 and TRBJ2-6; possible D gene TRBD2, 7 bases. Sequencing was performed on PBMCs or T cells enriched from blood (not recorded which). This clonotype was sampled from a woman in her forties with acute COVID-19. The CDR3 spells CASSLRGRGASGANVLTF. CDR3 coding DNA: TGTGCCAGCAGCTTGAGAGGGAGGGGGGCCTCTGGGGCCAACGTCCTGACTTTC. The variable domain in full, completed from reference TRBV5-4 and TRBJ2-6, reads ETGVTQSPTHLIKTRGQQVTLRCSSQSGHNTVSWYQQALGQGPQFIFQYYREEENGRGNFPPRFSGLQFPNYSSELNVNALELDDSALYLCASSLRGRGASGANVLTFGAGSRLTVL.